A single T cell receptor beta chain is shown here with its context. J lost 5 bases, V lost 2 bases, and 6 bases had no gene match. CDR3 length: 16 residues. Germline V gives CDR1 MNHEY, CDR2 SMNVEV (reference sequence). TCRdb's table, derived via immunoSEQ multiplex PCR, lists solely in-frame clones and lacks some. The sample shows 150,000 or so clones, 87% of them seen only once. This sample was included in a study of blood T cell repertoires in COVID-19. The clonotype comes from a middle-aged woman who had been exposed to COVID-19. The rearrangement joins TRBV27 to TRBJ2-3; 11 nucleotides align to TRBD2. Sequencing used PBMCs or T cells enriched from blood (not recorded which). The CDR3 region is CASSLRLAGGRDTQYF. For the CDR3, the DNA is TGTGCCAGCAGTTTACGGCTAGCGGGAGGCAGAGATACGCAGTATTTT.